The clone carrying this T cell receptor (beta chain) has only a few counts. What it recognizes is unknown. Unique molecular identifiers were built into the TCR beta cDNA libraries. A few hundred thousand cDNA molecules came from around 1 to 10 million T cells. In TCRdb, the PCR reads were re-called with MiXCR into one record per CDR3 protein. Counted here are fewer than 700,000 distinct CDR3 sequences, 44% occurring once; the ten biggest clones make up approximately 1.7%. These data are taken from a study of post-analysis software for immune sequencing data. Turning to the study itself: Progressive-relapsing, secondary progressive and relapsing-remitting multiple sclerosis were among the disease courses included.

Whole-study results and caveats: Same-batch samples co-clustered strongly by F measure. Significantly lower normalized Chao1 diversity was found in patients with multiple sclerosis relative to controls.

This clonotype was sampled from a girl between 5 and 17 years old with multiple sclerosis. Sequencing input: blood.

The CDR3 loop is CASSLRTSYNEQFF. The CDR3 DNA sequence: TGTGCCAGCAGTTTACGGACTAGCTACAATGAGCAGTTCTTC. The J gene is TRBJ2-1, the V gene TRBV27; the match to TRBD2 covers 7 bases. The trim removed 2 bases at V and 3 bases at J, leaving 1 base unmatched. Germline V gene data show CDR1 as MNHEY and CDR2 as SMNVEV (reference sequence). The CDR3 runs 14 residues.